This TCR beta chain emerged from a study of CD8 T cells in Susac syndrome. It was with random hexamers that about 0.45 to 1 ug RNA was reverse transcribed. Multiplex immunoSEQ PCR targeted 54 Vbeta and 13 Jbeta TCR beta segments. TCRdb reanalysed the immunoSEQ multiplex PCR reads using MiXCR and keeps one entry per CDR3 protein. The data hold about 280,000 distinct CDR3 sequences, with 70% to 90% observed a single time. Sequencing targeted TCR beta in T cells from blood (CD8+ and CD4+). Multiple sclerosis controls were treatment-naive patients with stable or active relapsing-remitting disease. The CDR3 length is 12 residues. The ends were cut back, 3 bases at V and 4 bases at J, with 7 bases in the middle. Germline V lookup: CDR1 KGHSH, CDR2 LQKENI.

The genes are TRBV18 and TRBJ2-7, with D possibly being TRBD2 (5 bases). This receptor was taken from a human donor with multiple sclerosis. Specimen: CD8+ T cells from PBMCs. The CDR3 loop reads CASSPEEYEQYF. CDR3 bases: TGTGCCAGCTCACCGGAGGAGTACGAGCAGTACTTC.